A selection of T cell receptor beta chains follows, all from one sample in a study of spatial heterogeneity in lung cancer. One entry per CDR3 protein, called by TCRdb with MiXCR from the 5' RACE reads. The sample contains about 25,000 distinct CDR3 sequences, 6.9% of which appear only once. The input for sequencing was PBMCs, taken at surgery. All receptors derive from a male donor with early-stage non-small cell lung cancer. The CDR3 runs from the conserved cysteine through the conserved F or W. The order of the fields is clone size, J gene, D gene, V gene, CDR3 protein, CDR3 DNA. The D gene is left open where the match is weak. Some rows have no size entry. The others give once, few or many, or a class for an expanded clone.

medium-sized | TRBJ2-3 | TRBD2 | TRBV7-2 | CASSFLSSGHADTQYF | TGTGCCAGCAGCTTCCTTTCTAGCGGGCACGCGGATACGCAGTATTTT
many | TRBJ2-3 | . | TRBV27 | CASTFQGGRRSLTDTQYF | TGTGCCAGCACATTTCAGGGGGGGCGTCGTTCCCTAACAGATACGCAGTATTTT
few | TRBJ1-1 | TRBD1 | TRBV20-1 | CSAWRSTGGLVETEAFF | TGCAGTGCTTGGCGCTCGACAGGGGGCTTAGTGGAAACTGAAGCTTTCTTT
. | TRBJ2-3 | . | TRBV5-4 | CASSLEQTTDTQYF | TGTGCCAGCAGCTTGGAGCAGACCACAGATACGCAGTATTTT
few | TRBJ2-1 | . | TRBV10-2 | CASSGRDFYNEQFF | TGCGCCAGCAGCGGGCGGGACTTCTACAATGAGCAGTTCTTC
many | TRBJ2-5 | . | TRBV12-3/TRBV12-4 | CASSYTEETQYF | TGTGCCAGCAGTTATACGGAAGAGACCCAGTACTTC
many | TRBJ1-1 | . | TRBV28 | CASSLSGYTEAFF | TGTGCCAGCAGTTTATCGGGTTACACTGAAGCTTTCTTT
many | TRBJ2-7 | TRBD1 | TRBV27 | CASSFRGSGSYEQYF | TGTGCCAGCAGTTTCAGGGGGTCCGGAAGCTACGAGCAGTACTTC
many | TRBJ2-7 | TRBD1 | TRBV2 | CASSPRTGALSYEQYF | TGTGCCAGCAGCCCCAGGACAGGGGCCCTCTCCTACGAGCAGTACTTC
. | TRBJ1-1 | . | TRBV12-3/TRBV12-4 | CASSSLGVNTEAFF | TGTGCCAGCAGTTCCCTCGGGGTGAACACTGAAGCTTTCTTT
many | TRBJ1-2 | TRBD1 | TRBV11-1 | CASSNAGQGNYGYTF | TGTGCCAGCAGCAATGCGGGACAGGGGAACTATGGCTACACCTTC
many | TRBJ2-1 | . | TRBV3-1 | CASSSLRDPEDNEQFF | TGTGCCAGCAGCTCTCTCCGGGACCCTGAGGATAATGAGCAGTTCTTC
many | TRBJ2-2 | . | TRBV12-3/TRBV12-4 | CASSFSDSNTGELFF | TGTGCCAGCAGTTTCTCCGACAGCAACACCGGGGAGCTGTTTTTT
many | TRBJ2-3 | . | TRBV6-6 | CASRDDSSTDTQYF | TGTGCCAGCAGGGACGACAGTAGCACAGATACGCAGTATTTT
many | TRBJ2-7 | . | TRBV5-6 | CASSLVGYEQYF | TGTGCCAGCAGCTTGGTGGGTTACGAGCAGTACTTC
many | TRBJ1-2 | TRBD1 | TRBV10-3 | CAIGGQGLSGYTF | TGTGCCATCGGTGGACAGGGGCTCAGTGGCTACACCTTC
many | TRBJ1-2 | . | TRBV29-1 | CSVGFNYGYTF | TGCAGCGTTGGTTTTAACTATGGCTACACCTTC
many | TRBJ1-4 | . | TRBV20-1 | CSAPRHGDEKLFF | TGCAGTGCTCCCAGACACGGGGATGAAAAACTGTTTTTT
many | TRBJ1-5 | TRBD1 | TRBV28 | CASIWSRDRGTYSNQPQHF | TGTGCCAGCATCTGGTCCCGGGACAGGGGCACCTATAGCAATCAGCCCCAGCATTTT
medium-sized | TRBJ1-5 | . | TRBV6-5 | CASSPDFGTSRQPQHF | TGTGCCAGCAGCCCCGACTTTGGAACCTCACGACAGCCCCAGCATTTT
few | TRBJ2-1 | TRBD1 | TRBV19 | CASSIVGQGQNEQFF | TGTGCCAGTAGTATAGTGGGACAGGGACAAAATGAGCAGTTCTTC
few | TRBJ2-7 | . | TRBV7-2 | CASSLGHGLRYEQYF | TGTGCCAGCAGCTTAGGCCACGGCCTGCGTTACGAGCAGTACTTC
many | TRBJ1-1 | TRBD1 | TRBV27 | CASKRQGAFEAFF | TGTGCCAGCAAACGGCAGGGGGCCTTTGAAGCTTTCTTT
many | TRBJ1-5 | . | TRBV5-1 | CASSLGFGQFHQPQHF | TGCGCCAGCAGCTTGGGCTTTGGACAGTTTCATCAGCCCCAGCATTTT
many | TRBJ1-1 | . | TRBV12-3/TRBV12-4 | CASTLGFTEAFF | TGTGCCAGTACCCTAGGGTTCACTGAAGCTTTCTTT
few | TRBJ2-1 | . | TRBV25-1 | CASSVPGLGVYNEQFF | TGTGCCAGCAGTGTACCGGGACTGGGGGTCTACAATGAGCAGTTCTTC
many | TRBJ1-3 | . | TRBV28 | CASSLIGNTIYF | TGTGCCAGCAGTTTAATAGGAAACACCATATATTTT
many | TRBJ1-5 | TRBD1 | TRBV6-1 | CASSEAGDRVTGSNQPQHF | TGTGCCAGCAGTGAAGCTGGGGACAGGGTAACGGGTAGCAATCAGCCCCAGCATTTT
many | TRBJ1-4 | . | TRBV24-1 | CATSDRGAGREKLFF | TGTGCCACCAGTGACCGAGGGGCAGGGCGGGAAAAACTGTTTTTT
. | TRBJ2-1 | . | TRBV6-2/TRBV6-3 | CASTDPGHSYNEQFF | TGTGCCAGCACCGATCCAGGACACTCATACAATGAGCAGTTCTTC
many | TRBJ2-7 | . | TRBV10-3 | CAISEPRGNYEQYF | TGTGCCATCAGTGAGCCCCGGGGGAACTACGAGCAGTACTTC
many | TRBJ1-2 | TRBD1 | TRBV2 | CASSQGEDYGYTF | TGTGCCAGCAGTCAGGGGGAAGACTATGGCTACACCTTC
many | TRBJ2-3 | . | TRBV5-1 | CASSLAGDTQYF | TGCGCCAGCAGCTTGGCCGGAGATACGCAGTATTTT
. | TRBJ2-7 | TRBD2 | TRBV20-1 | CSANGTSGSGSYEQYF | TGCAGTGCTAACGGGACTAGCGGGAGCGGGTCCTACGAGCAGTACTTC
. | TRBJ2-1 | TRBD1 | TRBV28 | CASSFLQGADDNEQFF | TGTGCCAGCAGTTTCCTACAGGGGGCCGACGACAATGAGCAGTTCTTC
few | TRBJ1-4 | . | TRBV5-1 | CASSPGWQGEKLFF | TGCGCCAGCTCTCCAGGGTGGCAAGGTGAAAAACTGTTTTTT
many | TRBJ1-6 | . | TRBV14 | CASSQEPESPLHF | TGTGCCAGCAGCCAAGAACCAGAATCACCCCTCCACTTT
. | TRBJ2-3 | TRBD2 | TRBV7-3 | CASSIGLAGGPTDTQYF | TGTGCCAGCAGCATCGGACTAGCGGGGGGACCTACAGATACGCAGTATTTT
many | TRBJ1-4 | . | TRBV28 | CASSLGLLSAVNEKLFF | TGTGCCAGCAGTTTAGGCCTCTTGTCAGCCGTAAATGAAAAACTGTTTTTT
. | TRBJ2-7 | TRBD2 | TRBV6-5 | CASRERDRSEQYF | TGTGCCAGCAGGGAGCGGGATAGGTCCGAGCAGTACTTC
many | TRBJ2-3 | TRBD2 | TRBV20-1 | CSARDLADPQDTQYF | TGCAGTGCTAGAGATCTAGCGGACCCGCAAGATACGCAGTATTTT
few | TRBJ1-1 | . | TRBV30 | CAFSQGAEAFF | TGTGCCTTCTCACAGGGAGCTGAAGCTTTCTTT
. | TRBJ1-2 | . | TRBV15 | CATSGGGAYGYTF | TGTGCCACCAGCGGCGGGGGGGCCTATGGCTACACCTTC
. | TRBJ2-2 | . | TRBV20-1 | CSASKASGELFF | TGCAGTGCTAGTAAGGCTTCCGGGGAGCTGTTTTTT
many | TRBJ1-1 | . | TRBV28 | CASSLDLEAFF | TGTGCCAGCAGTTTGGACCTAGAAGCTTTCTTT
. | TRBJ2-7 | TRBD2 | TRBV7-2 | CASSLGLGRTYEQYF | TGTGCCAGCAGTTTAGGACTAGGGAGAACCTACGAGCAGTACTTC
many | TRBJ2-7 | . | TRBV15 | CATSRDVGARYF | TGTGCCACCAGCAGAGATGTCGGCGCGCGGTACTTC
many | TRBJ2-3 | . | TRBV30 | CAWSVGQRTDTQYF | TGTGCCTGGAGTGTAGGGCAGAGAACAGATACGCAGTATTTT
many | TRBJ2-6 | . | TRBV7-8 | CASSRVSGANVLTF | TGTGCCAGCAGCAGGGTCTCTGGGGCCAACGTCCTGACTTTC
many | TRBJ1-1 | . | TRBV10-2 | CASRAGDGAAFF | TGCGCCAGCAGGGCAGGGGATGGGGCGGCTTTCTTT
many | TRBJ2-2 | TRBD1 | TRBV19 | CASNGDRGSGELFF | TGTGCCAGTAATGGGGACAGGGGATCCGGGGAGCTGTTTTTT
few | TRBJ2-3 | TRBD1 | TRBV7-2 | CASSLGDSRVDTQYF | TGTGCCAGCAGCTTGGGGGACAGTCGTGTGGATACGCAGTATTTT
. | TRBJ2-2 | TRBD1 | TRBV28 | CASKGQGNTGELFF | TGTGCCAGCAAGGGACAGGGGAACACCGGGGAGCTGTTTTTT